The TCR beta chain under discussion was sequenced for a study of T cells in Graves' hyperthyroidism and ophthalmopathy. This clonotype was recorded at least ten times. Authors of the study amplified TCR beta CDR3 regions from RNA transcripts. Initially, a first-round RT-PCR of the TCR CDR3 employed the HTBI primer set. TCRdb re-derived calls from the multiplex PCR reads in MiXCR, one entry per CDR3 protein. The sample shows some 600,000 distinct CDR3 sequences, approximately 15% of them seen only once. Germline loops: CDR1 MNHEY, CDR2 SMNVEV (reference sequence). The CDR3 contains 14 residues. V gave up 6 bases and J gave up 3 bases, with 12 bases separating them. Hyperthyroidism in the patients, aged 18 to 65, was newly diagnosed and under 2 months in duration.

Sequenced sample: blood. This sequence originates from a young woman with Graves' hyperthyroidism that later progressed to Graves' ophthalmopathy. The chain is built from TRBV27 and TRBJ2-1; D is uncertain. Written as DNA, the CDR3 is TGTGCCAGCAGAGATGGCCCGTTCTACAATGAGCAGTTCTTC. Its translation is CASRDGPFYNEQFF.